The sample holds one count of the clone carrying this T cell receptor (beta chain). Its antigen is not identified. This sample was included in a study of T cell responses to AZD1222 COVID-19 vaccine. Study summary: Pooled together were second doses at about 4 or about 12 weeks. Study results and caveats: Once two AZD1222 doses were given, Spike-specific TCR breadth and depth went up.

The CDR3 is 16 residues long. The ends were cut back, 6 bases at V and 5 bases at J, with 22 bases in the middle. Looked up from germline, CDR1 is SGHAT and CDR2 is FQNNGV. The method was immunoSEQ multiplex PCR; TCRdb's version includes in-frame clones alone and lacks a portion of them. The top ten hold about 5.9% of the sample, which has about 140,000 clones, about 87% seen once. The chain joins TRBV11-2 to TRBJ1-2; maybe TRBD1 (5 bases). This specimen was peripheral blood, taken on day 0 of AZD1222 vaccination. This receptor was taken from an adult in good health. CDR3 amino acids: CASSQGEFRGGYGYTF. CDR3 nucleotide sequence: TGTGCCAGCAGTCAGGGTGAATTTAGGGGCGGGTATGGCTACACCTTC.